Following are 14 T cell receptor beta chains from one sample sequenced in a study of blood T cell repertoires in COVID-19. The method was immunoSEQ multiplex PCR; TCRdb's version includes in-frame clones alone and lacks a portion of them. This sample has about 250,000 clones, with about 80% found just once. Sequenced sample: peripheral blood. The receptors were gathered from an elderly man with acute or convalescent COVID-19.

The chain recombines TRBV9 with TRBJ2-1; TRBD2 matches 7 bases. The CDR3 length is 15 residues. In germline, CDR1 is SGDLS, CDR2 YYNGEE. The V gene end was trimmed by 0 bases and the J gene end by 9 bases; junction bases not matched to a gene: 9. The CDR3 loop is CASSVATGGWGEQFF. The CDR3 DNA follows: TGTGCCAGCAGCGTAGCTACGGGGGGATGGGGTGAGCAGTTCTTC.

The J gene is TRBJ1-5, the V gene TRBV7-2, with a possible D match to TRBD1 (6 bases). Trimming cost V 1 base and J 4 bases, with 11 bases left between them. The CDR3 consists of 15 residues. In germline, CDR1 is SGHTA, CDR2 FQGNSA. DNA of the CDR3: TGTGCCAGCAGCTTAGACAGGGCCGAGAATCAGCCCCAGCATTTT. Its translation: CASSLDRAENQPQHF.

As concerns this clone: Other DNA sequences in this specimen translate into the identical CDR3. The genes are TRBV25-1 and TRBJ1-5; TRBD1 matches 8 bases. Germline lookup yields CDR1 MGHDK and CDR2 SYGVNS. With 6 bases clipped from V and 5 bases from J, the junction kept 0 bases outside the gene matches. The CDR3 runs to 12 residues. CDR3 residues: CASRQGDQPQHF. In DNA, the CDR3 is TGTGCCAGCAGACAGGGGGATCAGCCCCAGCATTTT.

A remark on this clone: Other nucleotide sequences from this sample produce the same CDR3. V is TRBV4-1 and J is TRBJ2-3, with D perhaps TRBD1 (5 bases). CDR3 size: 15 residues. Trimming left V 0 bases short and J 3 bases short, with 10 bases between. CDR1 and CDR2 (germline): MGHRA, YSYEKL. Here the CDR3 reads CASSQERQGTDTQYF. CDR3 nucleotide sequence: TGCGCCAGCAGCCAAGAGCGCCAGGGAACAGATACGCAGTATTTT.

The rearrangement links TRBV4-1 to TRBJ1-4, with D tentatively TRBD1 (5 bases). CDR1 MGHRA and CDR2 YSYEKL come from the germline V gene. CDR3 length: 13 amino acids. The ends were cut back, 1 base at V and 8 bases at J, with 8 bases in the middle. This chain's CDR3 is CASSQVRGEKLFF. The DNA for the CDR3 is TGCGCCAGCAGCCAAGTTCGGGGGGAAAAACTGTTTTTT.

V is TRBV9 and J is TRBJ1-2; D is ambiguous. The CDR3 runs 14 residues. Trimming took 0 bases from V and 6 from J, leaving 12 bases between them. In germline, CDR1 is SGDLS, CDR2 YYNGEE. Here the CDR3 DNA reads TGTGCCAGCAGCGTAGATAGGGCCGGGAATGGCTACACCTTC. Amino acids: CASSVDRAGNGYTF.

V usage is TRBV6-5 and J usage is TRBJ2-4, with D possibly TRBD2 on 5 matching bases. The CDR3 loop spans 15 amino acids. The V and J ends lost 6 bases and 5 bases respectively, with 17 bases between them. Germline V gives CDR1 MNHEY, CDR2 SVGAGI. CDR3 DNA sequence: TGTGCCAGCAGCTACAGCCCAAGGAGGCAAAACATTCAGTACTTC. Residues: CASSYSPRRQNIQYF.

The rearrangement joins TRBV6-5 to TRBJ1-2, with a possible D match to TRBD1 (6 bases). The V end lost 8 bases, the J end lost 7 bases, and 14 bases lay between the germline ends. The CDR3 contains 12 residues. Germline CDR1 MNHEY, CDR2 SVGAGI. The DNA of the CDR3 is TGTGCCAGCTCCGGCGGGGGCCGTGGCTACACCTTC. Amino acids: CASSGGGRGYTF.

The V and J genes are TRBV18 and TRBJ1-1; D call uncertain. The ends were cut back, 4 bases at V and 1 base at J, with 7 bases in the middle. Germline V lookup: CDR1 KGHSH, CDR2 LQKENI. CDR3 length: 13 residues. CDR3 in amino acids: CASSRARNTEAFF. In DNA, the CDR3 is TGTGCCAGCTCACGGGCCAGGAACACTGAAGCTTTCTTT.

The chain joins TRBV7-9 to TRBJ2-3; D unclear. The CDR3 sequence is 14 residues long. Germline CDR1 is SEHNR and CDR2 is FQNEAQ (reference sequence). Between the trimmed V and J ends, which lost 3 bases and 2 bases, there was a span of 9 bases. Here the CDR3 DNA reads TGTGCCAGCAGCTTGACTCGTGCCACAGATACGCAGTATTTT. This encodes CASSLTRATDTQYF. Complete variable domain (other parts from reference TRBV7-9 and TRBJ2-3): DTGVSQNPRHKITKRGQNVTFRCDPISEHNRLYWYRQTLGQGPEFLTYFQNEAQLEKSRLLSDRFSAERPKGSFSTLEIQRTEQGDSAMYLCASSLTRATDTQYFGPGTRLTVL.

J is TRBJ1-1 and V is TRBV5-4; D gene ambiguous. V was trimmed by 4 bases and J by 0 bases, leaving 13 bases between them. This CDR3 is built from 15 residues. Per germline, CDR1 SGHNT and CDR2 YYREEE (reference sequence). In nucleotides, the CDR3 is TGTGCCAGCAGCCCGGGCGGGTACGTGAACACTGAAGCTTTCTTT. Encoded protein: CASSPGGYVNTEAFF.

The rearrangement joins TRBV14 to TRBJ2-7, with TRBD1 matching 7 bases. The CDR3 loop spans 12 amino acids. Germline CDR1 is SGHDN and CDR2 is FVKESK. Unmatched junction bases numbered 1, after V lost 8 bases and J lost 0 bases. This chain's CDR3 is CASGQVSYEQYF. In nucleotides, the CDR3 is TGTGCCAGCGGACAGGTCTCCTACGAGCAGTACTTC.

The CDR3 region is CASILQGYNSPLHF. The CDR3 DNA reads as TGTGCCAGCATTCTCCAGGGTTATAATTCACCCCTCCACTTT. The chain combines TRBV2 with TRBJ1-6; possible D gene TRBD1, 5 bases. The CDR3 extends over 14 amino acids. The V gene lost 7 bases and the J gene lost 4 bases, with 11 bases spanning the gap. From germline, CDR1 is SNHLY and CDR2 FYNNEI.

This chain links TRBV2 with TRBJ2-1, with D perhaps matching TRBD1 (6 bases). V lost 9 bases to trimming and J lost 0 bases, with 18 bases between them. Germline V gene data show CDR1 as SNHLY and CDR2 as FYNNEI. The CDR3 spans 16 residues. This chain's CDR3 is CASHGQGQSSYNEQFF. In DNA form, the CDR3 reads TGTGCCAGTCACGGTCAAGGACAGAGCTCCTACAATGAGCAGTTCTTC.